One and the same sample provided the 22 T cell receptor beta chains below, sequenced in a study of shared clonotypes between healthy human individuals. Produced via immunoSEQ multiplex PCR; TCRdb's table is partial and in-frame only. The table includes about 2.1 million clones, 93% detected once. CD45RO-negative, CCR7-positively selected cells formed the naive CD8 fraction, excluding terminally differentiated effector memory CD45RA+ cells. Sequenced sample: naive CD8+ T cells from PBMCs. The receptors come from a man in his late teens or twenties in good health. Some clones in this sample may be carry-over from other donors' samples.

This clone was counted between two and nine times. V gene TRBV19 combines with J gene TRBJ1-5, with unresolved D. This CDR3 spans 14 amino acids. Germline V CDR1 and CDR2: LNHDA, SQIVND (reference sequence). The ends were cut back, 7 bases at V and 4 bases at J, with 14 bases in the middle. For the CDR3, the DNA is TGTGCCAGTATGCTATGGACGGAAAATCAGCCCCAGCATTTT. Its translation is CASMLWTENQPQHF. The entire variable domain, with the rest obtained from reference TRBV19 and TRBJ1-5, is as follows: DGGITQSPKYLFRKEGQNVTLSCEQNLNHDAMYWYRQDPGQGLRLIYYSQIVNDFQKGDIAEGYSVSREKKESFPLTVTSAQKNPTAFYLCASMLWTENQPQHFGDGTRLSIL.

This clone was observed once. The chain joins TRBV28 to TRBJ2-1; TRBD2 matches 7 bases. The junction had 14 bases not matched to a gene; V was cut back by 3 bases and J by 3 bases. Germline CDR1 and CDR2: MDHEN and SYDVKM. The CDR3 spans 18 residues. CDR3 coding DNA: TGTGCCAGCAGTTTTCCCTTACGGGAGGCAAAACTCTACAATGAGCAGTTCTTC. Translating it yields CASSFPLREAKLYNEQFF.

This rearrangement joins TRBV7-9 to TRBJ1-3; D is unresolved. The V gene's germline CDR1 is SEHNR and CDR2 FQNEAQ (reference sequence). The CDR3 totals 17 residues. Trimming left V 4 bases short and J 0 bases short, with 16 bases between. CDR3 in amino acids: CASSSPRAAPSGNTIYF. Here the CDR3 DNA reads TGTGCCAGCAGCTCTCCGCGTGCAGCTCCCTCTGGAAACACCATATATTTT.

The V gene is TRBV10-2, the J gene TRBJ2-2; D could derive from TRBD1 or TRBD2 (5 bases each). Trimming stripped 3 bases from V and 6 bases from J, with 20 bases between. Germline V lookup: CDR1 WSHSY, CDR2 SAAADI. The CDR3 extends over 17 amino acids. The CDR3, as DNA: TGCGCCAGCAGTGACCTACCGGGACCCCAATCCCCCGGGGAGCTGTTTTTT. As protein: CASSDLPGPQSPGELFF.

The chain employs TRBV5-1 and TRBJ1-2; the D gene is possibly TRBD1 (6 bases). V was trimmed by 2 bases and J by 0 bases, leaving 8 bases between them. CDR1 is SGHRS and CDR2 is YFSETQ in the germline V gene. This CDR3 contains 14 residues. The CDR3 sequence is CASSFWTANYGYTF. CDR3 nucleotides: TGCGCCAGCAGCTTCTGGACAGCTAACTATGGCTACACCTTC.

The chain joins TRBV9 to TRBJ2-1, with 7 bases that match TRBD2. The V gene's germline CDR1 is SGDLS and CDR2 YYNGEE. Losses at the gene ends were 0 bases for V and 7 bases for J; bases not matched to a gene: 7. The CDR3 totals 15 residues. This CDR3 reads CASSVVRESLNEQFF. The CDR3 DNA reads TGTGCCAGCAGCGTAGTGCGGGAGAGTTTAAATGAGCAGTTCTTC. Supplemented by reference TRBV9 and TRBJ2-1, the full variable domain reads DSGVTQTPKHLITATGQRVTLRCSPRSGDLSVYWYQQSLDQGLQFLIQYYNGEERAKGNILERFSAQQFPDLHSELNLSSLELGDSALYFCASSVVRESLNEQFFGPGTRLTVL.

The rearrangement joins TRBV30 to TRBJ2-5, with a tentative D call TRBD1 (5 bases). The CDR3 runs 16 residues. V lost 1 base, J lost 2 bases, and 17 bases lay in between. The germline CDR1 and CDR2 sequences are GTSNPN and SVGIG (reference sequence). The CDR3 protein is CAWSGPKTEIQETQYF. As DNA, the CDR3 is TGTGCCTGGAGTGGACCCAAGACAGAAATACAAGAGACCCAGTACTTC.

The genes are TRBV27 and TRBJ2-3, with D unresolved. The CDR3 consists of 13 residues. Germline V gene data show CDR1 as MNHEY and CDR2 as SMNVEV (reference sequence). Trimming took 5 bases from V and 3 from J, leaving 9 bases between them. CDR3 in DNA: TGTGCCAGCAGTCCGCTGCAGACAGATACGCAGTATTTT. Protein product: CASSPLQTDTQYF.

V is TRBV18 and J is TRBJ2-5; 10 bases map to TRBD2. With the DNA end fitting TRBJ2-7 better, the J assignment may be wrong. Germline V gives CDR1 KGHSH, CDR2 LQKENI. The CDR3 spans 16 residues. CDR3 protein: CASSPTAGGQSYEQYF. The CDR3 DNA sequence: TGTGCCAGCTCACCCACAGCGGGAGGGCAGTCCTACGAGCAGTACTTC.

CDR3 residues: CASGGGGQPQHF. In nucleotides, the CDR3 is TGTGCCAGCGGGGGCGGAGGTCAGCCCCAGCATTTT. The V call is TRBV7-8, the J call TRBJ1-5; D is perhaps TRBD1 (6 bases). The germline V gene encodes CDR1 SGHVS and CDR2 FQNEAQ. CDR3 length equals 12 residues. Trimming pared 8 bases from V and 6 bases from J, leaving 11 bases between.

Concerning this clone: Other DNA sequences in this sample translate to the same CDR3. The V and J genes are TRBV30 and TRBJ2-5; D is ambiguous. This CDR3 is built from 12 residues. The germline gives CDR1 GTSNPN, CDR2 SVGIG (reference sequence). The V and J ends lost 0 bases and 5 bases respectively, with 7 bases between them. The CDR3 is CAWSVIGETQYF. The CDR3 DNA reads TGTGCCTGGAGTGTAATAGGGGAGACCCAGTACTTC.

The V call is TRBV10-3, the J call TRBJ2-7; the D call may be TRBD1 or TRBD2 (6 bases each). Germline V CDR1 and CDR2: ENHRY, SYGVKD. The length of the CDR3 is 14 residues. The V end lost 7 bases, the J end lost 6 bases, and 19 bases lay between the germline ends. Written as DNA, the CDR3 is TGTGCCATCAAGAGGGGGGATCGTGCGGCCGAGCAGTACTTC. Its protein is CAIKRGDRAAEQYF.

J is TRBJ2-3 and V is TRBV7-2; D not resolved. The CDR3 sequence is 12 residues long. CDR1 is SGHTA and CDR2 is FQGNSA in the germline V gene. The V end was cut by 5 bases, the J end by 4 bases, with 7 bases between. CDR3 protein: CASSPYSDTQYF. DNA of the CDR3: TGTGCCAGCAGCCCCTACTCAGATACGCAGTATTTT.

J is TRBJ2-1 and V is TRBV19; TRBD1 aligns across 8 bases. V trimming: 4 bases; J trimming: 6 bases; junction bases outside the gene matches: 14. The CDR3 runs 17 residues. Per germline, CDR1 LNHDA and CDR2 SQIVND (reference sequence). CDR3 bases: TGTGCCAGTAGTAGACCGGGATTGGGGACAGGTGGCAATGAGCAGTTCTTC. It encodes CASSRPGLGTGGNEQFF.

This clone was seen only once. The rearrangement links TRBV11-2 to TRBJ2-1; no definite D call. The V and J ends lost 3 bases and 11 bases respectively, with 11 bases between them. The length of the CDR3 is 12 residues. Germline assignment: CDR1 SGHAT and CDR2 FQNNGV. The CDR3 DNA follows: TGTGCCAGCAGCTTCCCGAAGGCTCAGCAGTTCTTC. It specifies CASSFPKAQQFF.

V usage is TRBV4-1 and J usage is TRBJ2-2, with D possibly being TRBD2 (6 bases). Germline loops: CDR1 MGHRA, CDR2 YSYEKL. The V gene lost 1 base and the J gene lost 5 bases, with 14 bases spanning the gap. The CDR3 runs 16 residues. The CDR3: CASSQAPGGGTGELFF. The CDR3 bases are TGCGCCAGCAGCCAAGCACCCGGGGGAGGAACCGGGGAGCTGTTTTTT.

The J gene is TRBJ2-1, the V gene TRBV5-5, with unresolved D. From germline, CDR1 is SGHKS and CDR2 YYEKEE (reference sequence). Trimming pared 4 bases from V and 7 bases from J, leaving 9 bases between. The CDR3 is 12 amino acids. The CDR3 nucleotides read TGTGCCAGCAGCCGTACTGCTAATGAGCAGTTCTTC. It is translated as CASSRTANEQFF.

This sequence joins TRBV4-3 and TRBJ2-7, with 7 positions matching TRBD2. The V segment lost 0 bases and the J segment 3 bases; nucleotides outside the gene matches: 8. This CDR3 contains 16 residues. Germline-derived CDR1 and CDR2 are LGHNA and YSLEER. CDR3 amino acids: CASSQDEETSYYEQYF. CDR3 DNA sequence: TGCGCCAGCAGCCAAGATGAAGAGACTAGCTACTACGAGCAGTACTTC.

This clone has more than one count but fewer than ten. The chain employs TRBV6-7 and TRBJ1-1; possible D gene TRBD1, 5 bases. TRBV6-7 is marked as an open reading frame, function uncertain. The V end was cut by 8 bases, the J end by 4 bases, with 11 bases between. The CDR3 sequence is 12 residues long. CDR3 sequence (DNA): TGTGCCAGCGGGGGGGTAGGCACTGAAGCTTTCTTT. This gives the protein CASGGVGTEAFF.

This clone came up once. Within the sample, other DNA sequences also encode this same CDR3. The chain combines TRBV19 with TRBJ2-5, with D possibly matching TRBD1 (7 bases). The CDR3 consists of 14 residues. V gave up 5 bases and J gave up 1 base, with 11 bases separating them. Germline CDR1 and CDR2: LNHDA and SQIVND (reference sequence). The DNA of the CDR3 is TGTGCCAGTAGTCCGCGGGACAGCCAAGAGACCCAGTACTTC. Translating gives CASSPRDSQETQYF.

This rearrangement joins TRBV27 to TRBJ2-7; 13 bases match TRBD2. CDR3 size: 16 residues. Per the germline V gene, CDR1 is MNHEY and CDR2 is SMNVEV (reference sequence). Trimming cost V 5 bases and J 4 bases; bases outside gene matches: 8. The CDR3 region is CASSIRTSGSVYEQYF. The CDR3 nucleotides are TGTGCCAGCAGTATCCGGACTAGCGGGAGCGTATACGAGCAGTACTTC.

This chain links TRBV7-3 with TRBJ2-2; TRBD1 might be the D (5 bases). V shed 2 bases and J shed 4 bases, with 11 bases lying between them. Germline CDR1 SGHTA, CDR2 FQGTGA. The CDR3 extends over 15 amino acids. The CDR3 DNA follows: TGTGCCAGCAGCTTACTGGGGCGAGGCACCGGGGAGCTGTTTTTT. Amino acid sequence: CASSLLGRGTGELFF.